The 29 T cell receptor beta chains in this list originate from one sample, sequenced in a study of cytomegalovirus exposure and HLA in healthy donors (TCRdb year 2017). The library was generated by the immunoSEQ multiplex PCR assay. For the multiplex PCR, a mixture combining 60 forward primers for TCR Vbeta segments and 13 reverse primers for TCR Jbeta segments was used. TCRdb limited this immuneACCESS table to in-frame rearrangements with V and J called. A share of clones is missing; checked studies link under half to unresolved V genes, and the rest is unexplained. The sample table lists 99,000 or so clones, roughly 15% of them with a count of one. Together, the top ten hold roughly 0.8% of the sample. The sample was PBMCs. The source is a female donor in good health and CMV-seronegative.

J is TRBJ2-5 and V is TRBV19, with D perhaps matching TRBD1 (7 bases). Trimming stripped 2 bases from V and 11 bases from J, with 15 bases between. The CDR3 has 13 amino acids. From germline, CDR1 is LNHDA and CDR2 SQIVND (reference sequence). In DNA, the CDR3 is TGTGCCAGTAGTATAACTTGGGACAGCGGGCAGTACTTC. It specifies CASSITWDSGQYF. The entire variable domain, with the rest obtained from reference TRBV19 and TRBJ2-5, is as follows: DGGITQSPKYLFRKEGQNVTLSCEQNLNHDAMYWYRQDPGQGLRLIYYSQIVNDFQKGDIAEGYSVSREKKESFPLTVTSAQKNPTAFYLCASSITWDSGQYFGPGTRLLVL.

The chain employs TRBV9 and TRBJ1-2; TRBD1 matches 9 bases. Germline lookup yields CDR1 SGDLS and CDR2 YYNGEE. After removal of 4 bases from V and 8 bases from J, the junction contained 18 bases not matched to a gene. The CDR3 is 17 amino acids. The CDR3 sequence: CASSPQPGQGRWGGYTF. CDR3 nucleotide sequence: TGTGCCAGCAGCCCCCAACCGGGACAGGGTAGATGGGGGGGCTACACCTTC.

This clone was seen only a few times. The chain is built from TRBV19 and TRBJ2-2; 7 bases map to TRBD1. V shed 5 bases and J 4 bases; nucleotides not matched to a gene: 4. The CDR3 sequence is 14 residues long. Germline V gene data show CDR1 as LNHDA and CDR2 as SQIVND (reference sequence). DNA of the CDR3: TGTGCCAGTAGTCAGGGGACAGCCACCGGGGAGCTGTTTTTT. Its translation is CASSQGTATGELFF.

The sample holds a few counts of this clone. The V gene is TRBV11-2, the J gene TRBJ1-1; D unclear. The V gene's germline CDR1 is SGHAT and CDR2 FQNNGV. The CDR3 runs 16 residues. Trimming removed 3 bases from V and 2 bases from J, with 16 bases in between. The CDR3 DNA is TGTGCCAGCAGCTTTAATAAAATGCAGGCCAACACTGAAGCTTTCTTT. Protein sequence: CASSFNKMQANTEAFF.

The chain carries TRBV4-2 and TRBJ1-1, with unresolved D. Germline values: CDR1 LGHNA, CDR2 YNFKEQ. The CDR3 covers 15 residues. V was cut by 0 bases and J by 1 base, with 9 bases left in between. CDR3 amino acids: CASSQDRLKNTEAFF. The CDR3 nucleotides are TGTGCCAGCAGCCAAGATAGACTTAAGAACACTGAAGCTTTCTTT.

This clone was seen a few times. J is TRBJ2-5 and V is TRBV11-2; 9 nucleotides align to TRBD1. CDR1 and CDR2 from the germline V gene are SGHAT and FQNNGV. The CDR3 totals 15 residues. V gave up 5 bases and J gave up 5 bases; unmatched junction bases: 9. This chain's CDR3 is CASSLGTGIGETQYF. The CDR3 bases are TGTGCCAGCAGCCTAGGGACAGGGATTGGGGAGACCCAGTACTTC.

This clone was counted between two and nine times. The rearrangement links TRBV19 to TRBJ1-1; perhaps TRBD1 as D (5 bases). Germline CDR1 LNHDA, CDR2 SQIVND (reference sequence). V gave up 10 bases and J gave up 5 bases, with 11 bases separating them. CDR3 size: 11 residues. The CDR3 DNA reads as TGTGCCACCGATGGGGGGACTGAAGCTTTCTTT. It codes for CATDGGTEAFF.

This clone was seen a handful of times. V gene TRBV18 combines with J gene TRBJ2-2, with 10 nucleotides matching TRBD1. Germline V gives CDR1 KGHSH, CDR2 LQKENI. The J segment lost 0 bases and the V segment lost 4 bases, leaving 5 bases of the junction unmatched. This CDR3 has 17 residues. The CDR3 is CASSLGQGISNTGELFF. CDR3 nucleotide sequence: TGTGCCAGCTCACTGGGACAGGGGATCTCGAACACCGGGGAGCTGTTTTTT.

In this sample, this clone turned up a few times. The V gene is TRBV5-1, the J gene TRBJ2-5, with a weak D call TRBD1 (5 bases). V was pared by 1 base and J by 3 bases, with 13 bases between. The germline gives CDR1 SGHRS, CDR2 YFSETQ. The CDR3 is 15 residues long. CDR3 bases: TGCGCCAGCAGCTTGCAGGGAAGACGGGAAGAGACCCAGTACTTC. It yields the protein CASSLQGRREETQYF.

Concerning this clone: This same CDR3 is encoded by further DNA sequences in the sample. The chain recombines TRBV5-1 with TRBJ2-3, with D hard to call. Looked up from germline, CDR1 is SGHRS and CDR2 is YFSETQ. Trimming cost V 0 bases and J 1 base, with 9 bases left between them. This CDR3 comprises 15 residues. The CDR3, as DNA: TGCGCCAGCAGCTTGGCCACGGTGGGCACAGATACGCAGTATTTT. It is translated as CASSLATVGTDTQYF.

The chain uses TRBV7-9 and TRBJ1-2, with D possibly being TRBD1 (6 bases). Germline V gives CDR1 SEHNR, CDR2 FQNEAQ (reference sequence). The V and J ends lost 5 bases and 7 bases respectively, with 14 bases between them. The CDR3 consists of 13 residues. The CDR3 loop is CASSLGGRGGYTF. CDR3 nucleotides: TGTGCCAGCAGCCTAGGGGGGCGCGGTGGCTACACCTTC.

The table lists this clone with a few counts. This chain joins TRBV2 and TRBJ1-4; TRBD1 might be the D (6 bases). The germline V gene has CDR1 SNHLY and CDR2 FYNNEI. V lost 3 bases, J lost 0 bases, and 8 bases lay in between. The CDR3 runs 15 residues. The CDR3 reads CASSERQATNEKLFF. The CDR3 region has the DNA TGTGCCAGCAGTGAGAGACAGGCAACTAATGAAAAACTGTTTTTT.

The CDR3, as DNA: TGTGCCAGCAGCTTGTTCGGGCAGGGCTATGGCTACACCTTC. This gives the protein CASSLFGQGYGYTF. This chain links TRBV5-6 with TRBJ1-2; D possibly corresponds to TRBD1 (5 bases). Germline values: CDR1 SGHDT, CDR2 YYEEEE. V dropped 1 base and J dropped 4 bases, with 11 bases sitting between them. CDR3 length: 14 amino acids.

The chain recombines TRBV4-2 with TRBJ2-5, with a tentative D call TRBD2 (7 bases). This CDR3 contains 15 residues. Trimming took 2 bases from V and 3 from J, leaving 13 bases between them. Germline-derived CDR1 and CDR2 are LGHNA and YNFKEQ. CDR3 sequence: CASSQRGGLEETQYF. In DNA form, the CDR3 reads TGTGCCAGCAGCCAAAGGGGGGGACTTGAAGAGACCCAGTACTTC.

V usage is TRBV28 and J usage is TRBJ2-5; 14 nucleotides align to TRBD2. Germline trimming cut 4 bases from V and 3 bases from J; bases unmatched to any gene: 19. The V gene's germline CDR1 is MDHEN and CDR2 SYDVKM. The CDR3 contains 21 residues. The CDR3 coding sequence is TGTGCCAGCAGTTCACCCCCGGCGGGACTAGCGGGAGTAGGGGGGAAAGAGACCCAGTACTTC. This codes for CASSSPPAGLAGVGGKETQYF. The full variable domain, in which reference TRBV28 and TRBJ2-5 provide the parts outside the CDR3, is DVKVTQSSRYLVKRTGEKVFLECVQDMDHENMFWYRQDPGLGLRLIYFSYDVKMKEKGDIPEGYSVSREKKERFSLILESASTNQTSMYLCASSSPPAGLAGVGGKETQYFGPGTRLLVL.

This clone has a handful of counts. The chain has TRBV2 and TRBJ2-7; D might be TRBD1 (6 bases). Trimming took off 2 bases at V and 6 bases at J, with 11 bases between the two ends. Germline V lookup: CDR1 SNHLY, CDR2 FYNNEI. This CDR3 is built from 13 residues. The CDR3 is CASSERQDSEQYF. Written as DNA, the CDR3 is TGTGCCAGCAGTGAACGACAGGATTCCGAGCAGTACTTC.

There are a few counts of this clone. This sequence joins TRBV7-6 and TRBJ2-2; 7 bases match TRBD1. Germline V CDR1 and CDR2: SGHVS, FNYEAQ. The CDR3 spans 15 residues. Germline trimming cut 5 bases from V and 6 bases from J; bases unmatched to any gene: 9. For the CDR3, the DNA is TGTGCCAGCAGCGAGGATGACAGGGATCCCGGGGAGCTGTTTTTT. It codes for CASSEDDRDPGELFF.

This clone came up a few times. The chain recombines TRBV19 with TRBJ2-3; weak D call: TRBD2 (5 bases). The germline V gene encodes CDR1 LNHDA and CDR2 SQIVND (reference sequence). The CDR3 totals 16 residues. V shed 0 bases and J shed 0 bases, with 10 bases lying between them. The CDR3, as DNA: TGTGCCAGTAGTATAGATCGTCGGGATAGCACAGATACGCAGTATTTT. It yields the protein CASSIDRRDSTDTQYF.

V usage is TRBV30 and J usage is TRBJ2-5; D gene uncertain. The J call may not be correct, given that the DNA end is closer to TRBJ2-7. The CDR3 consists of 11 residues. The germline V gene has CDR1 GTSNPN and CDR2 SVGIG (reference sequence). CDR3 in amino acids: CAWSQRHEQYF. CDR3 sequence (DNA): TGTGCCTGGAGTCAGAGGCACGAGCAGTACTTC.

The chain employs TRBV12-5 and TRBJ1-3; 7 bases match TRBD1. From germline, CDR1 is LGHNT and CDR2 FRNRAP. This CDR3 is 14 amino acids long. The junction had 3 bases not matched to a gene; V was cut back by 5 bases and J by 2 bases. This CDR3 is CASGPTGTGNTIYF. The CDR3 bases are TGTGCTAGTGGTCCGACAGGGACTGGAAACACCATATATTTT. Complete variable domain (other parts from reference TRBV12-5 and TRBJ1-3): DARVTQTPRHKVTEMGQEVTMRCQPILGHNTVFWYRQTMMQGLELLAYFRNRAPLDDSGMPKDRFSAEMPDATLATLKIQPSEPRDSAVYFCASGPTGTGNTIYFGEGSWLTVV.

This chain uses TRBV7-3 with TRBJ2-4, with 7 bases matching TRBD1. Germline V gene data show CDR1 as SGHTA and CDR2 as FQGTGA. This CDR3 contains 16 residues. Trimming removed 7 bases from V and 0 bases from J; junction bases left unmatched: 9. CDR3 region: CASKRDRAIAKNIQYF. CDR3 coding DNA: TGTGCCAGCAAAAGGGACAGAGCTATAGCCAAAAACATTCAGTACTTC. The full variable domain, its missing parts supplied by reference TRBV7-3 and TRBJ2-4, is GAGVSQTPSNKVTEKGKYVELRCDPISGHTALYWYRQSLGQGPEFLIYFQGTGAADDSGLPNDRFFAVRPEGSVSTLKIQRTERGDSAVYLCASKRDRAIAKNIQYFGAGTRLSVL.

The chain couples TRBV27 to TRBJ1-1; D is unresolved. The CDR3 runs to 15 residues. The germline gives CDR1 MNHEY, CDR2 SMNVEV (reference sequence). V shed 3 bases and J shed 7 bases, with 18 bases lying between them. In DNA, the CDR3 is TGTGCCAGCAGTTTGGATCAGGCAGGCGCCCTTGAAGCTTTCTTT. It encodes CASSLDQAGALEAFF.

As DNA, the CDR3 is TGCGCCAGCAGCCAAGAATATCGTGGGACAGGGCGGGAAAAACTGTTTTTT. Its protein product is CASSQEYRGTGREKLFF. This sequence joins TRBV4-3 and TRBJ1-4, with 9 positions matching TRBD1. CDR1 and CDR2 (germline): LGHNA, YSLEER. The CDR3 is 17 residues long. V gave up 0 bases and J gave up 8 bases; unmatched junction bases: 10.

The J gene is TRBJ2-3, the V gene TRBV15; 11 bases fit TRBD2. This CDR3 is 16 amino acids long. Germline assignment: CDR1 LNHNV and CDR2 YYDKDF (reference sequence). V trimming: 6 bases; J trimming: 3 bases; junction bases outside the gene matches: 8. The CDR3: CATSSTSGSVTDTQYF. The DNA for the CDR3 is TGTGCCACCAGTTCCACTAGCGGGAGTGTGACAGATACGCAGTATTTT.

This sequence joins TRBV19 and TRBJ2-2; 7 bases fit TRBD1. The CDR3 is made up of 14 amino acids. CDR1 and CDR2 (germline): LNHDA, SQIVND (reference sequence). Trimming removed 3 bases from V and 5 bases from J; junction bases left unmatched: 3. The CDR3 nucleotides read TGTGCCAGTAGTATCCAACAGGGGACCGGGGAGCTGTTTTTT. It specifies CASSIQQGTGELFF. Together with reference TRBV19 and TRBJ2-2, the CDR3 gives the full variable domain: DGGITQSPKYLFRKEGQNVTLSCEQNLNHDAMYWYRQDPGQGLRLIYYSQIVNDFQKGDIAEGYSVSREKKESFPLTVTSAQKNPTAFYLCASSIQQGTGELFFGEGSRLTVL.

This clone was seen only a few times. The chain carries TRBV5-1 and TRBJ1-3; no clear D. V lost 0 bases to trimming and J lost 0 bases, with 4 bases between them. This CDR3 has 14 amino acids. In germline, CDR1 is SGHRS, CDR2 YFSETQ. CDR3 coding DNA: TGCGCCAGCAGCTTGGACAGCTCTGGAAACACCATATATTTT. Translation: CASSLDSSGNTIYF.

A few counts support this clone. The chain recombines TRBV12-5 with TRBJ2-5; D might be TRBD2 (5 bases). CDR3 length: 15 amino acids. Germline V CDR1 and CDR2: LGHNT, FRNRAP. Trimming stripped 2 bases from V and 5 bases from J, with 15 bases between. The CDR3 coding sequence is TGTGCTAGTGGTTTGATATCCTCGGGCGGGGAGACCCAGTACTTC. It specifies CASGLISSGGETQYF.

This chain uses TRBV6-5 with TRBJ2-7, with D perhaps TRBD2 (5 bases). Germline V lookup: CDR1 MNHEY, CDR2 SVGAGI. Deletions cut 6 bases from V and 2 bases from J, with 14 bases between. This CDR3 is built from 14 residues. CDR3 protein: CASRARTGTYEQYF. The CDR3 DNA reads TGTGCCAGCAGGGCCCGTACGGGAACCTACGAGCAGTACTTC.

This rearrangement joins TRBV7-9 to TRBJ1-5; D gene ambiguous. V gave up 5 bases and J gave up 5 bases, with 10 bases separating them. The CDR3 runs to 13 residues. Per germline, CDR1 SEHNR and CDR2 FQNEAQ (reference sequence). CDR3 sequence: CASSPGGHQPQHF. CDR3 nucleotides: TGTGCCAGCAGCCCTGGAGGGCATCAGCCCCAGCATTTT. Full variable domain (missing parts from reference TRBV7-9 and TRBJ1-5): DTGVSQNPRHKITKRGQNVTFRCDPISEHNRLYWYRQTLGQGPEFLTYFQNEAQLEKSRLLSDRFSAERPKGSFSTLEIQRTEQGDSAMYLCASSPGGHQPQHFGDGTRLSIL.